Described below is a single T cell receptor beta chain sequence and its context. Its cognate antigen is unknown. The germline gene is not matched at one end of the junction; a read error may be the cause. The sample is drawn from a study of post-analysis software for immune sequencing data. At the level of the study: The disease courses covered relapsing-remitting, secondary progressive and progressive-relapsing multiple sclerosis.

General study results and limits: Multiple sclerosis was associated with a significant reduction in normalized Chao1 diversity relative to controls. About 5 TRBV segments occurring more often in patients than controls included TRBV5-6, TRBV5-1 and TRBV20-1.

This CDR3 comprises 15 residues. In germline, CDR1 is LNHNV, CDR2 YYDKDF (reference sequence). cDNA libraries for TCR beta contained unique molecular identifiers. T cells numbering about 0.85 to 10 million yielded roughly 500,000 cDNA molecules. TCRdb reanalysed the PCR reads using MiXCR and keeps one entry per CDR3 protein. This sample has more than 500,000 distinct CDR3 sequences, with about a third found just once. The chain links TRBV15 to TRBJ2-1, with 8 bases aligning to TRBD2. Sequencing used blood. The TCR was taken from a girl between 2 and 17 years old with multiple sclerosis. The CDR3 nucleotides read TGTGCCACCAGCAGAGAGATCCGGGGGGGCGGTGAGCGGTTCTTC. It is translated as CATSREIRGGGERFF.